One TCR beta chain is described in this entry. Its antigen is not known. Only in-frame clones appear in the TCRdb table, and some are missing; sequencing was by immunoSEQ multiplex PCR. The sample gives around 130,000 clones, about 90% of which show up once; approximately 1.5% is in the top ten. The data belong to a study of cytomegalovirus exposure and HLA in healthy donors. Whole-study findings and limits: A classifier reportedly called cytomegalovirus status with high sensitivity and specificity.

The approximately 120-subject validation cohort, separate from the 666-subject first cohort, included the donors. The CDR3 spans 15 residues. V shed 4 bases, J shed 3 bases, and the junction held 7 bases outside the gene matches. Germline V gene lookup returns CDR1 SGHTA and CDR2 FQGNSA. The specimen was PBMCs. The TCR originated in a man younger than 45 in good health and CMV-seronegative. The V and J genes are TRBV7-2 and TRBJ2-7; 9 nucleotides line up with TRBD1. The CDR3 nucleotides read TGTGCCAGCAGCTCGGCCGGGACAGGGTACTACGAGCAGTACTTC. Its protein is CASSSAGTGYYEQYF.